Below, 8 T cell receptor beta chains from the same sample are listed, as sequenced in a study of T cell clonality in common variable immunodeficiency. The study, taken as a whole, reports: Reportedly, TCR beta sequences from common variable immunodeficiency showed fewer deletions and N-nucleotide insertions.

Their recognized antigens are unknown. Sequenced by immunoSEQ multiplex PCR; TCRdb stores in-frame clones only, minus some. Captured here are about 33,000 clones, none seen once; the top ten comprise less than 8%. Sequencing was carried out using peripheral blood mononuclear cells. These receptor sequences come from a human donor with common variable immunodeficiency.

This clone was counted between two and nine times. The read finishes 3 residues shy of the CDR3 end, and the germline J gene is used to complete it. The V call is TRBV2, the J call TRBJ1-3; 8 bases agree with TRBD1. The CDR3 extends over 15 amino acids. V shed 6 bases and J 0 bases; nucleotides not matched to a gene: 4. Germline lookup yields CDR1 SNHLY and CDR2 FYNNEI. CDR3 DNA, as far as it was read: TGTGCCAGCAGCGGACAGGGATCCTCTGGAAACACC. The encoded protein is CASSGQGSSGNT. The complete CDR3 protein is CASSGQGSSGNTIYF.

This clone was seen ten or more times. The covered CDR3 bases are TGTGCCAGTAGTATAACCCGACTAGCCAGGGGCCAAGAGACC. Translated, it gives CASSITRLARGQET. The CDR3 in its entirety is CASSITRLARGQETQYF. This chain joins TRBV19 and TRBJ2-5; tentative D call: TRBD2 (7 bases). The read gets to within 3 residues of the CDR3 end, and the germline J gene fills in the rest. Germline values: CDR1 LNHDA, CDR2 SQIVND (reference sequence). Deletions cut 2 bases from V and 1 base from J, with 17 bases between. This CDR3 comprises 17 residues. Looking up the rest from reference TRBV19 and TRBJ2-5 gives the full variable domain: DGGITQSPKYLFRKEGQNVTLSCEQNLNHDAMYWYRQDPGQGLRLIYYSQIVNDFQKGDIAEGYSVSREKKESFPLTVTSAQKNPTAFYLCASSITRLARGQETQYFGPGTRLLVL.

This clone was counted a few times. Read data end 3 residues before the CDR3 end; the end is taken from the germline J gene. V and J are TRBV2 and TRBJ1-5; unclear D gene. CDR3 length: 14 amino acids. V was cut by 1 base and J by 6 bases, with 10 bases left in between. Germline assignment: CDR1 SNHLY and CDR2 FYNNEI. CDR3: CASSEESRGQPQHF. The CDR3 bases that were read are TGTGCCAGCAGTGAAGAGTCCCGCGGTCAGCCC.

This clone was seen at least ten times. Read coverage stops 3 residues before the CDR3 terminus; the germline J gene supplies the remainder. The chain links TRBV7-9 to TRBJ1-1; 7 bases are shared with TRBD1. Germline-derived CDR1 and CDR2 are SEHNR and FQNEAQ (reference sequence). The CDR3 spans 15 residues. The ends lost 4 bases at V and 0 bases at J; junction bases unmatched: 5. CDR3 amino acids: CASSWVTGVNTEAFF. CDR3 DNA (partial): TGTGCCAGCAGCTGGGTTACAGGGGTGAACACTGAA.

This clone showed up just a few times. The read gets to within 3 residues of the CDR3 end, and the germline J gene fills in the rest. This chain links TRBV5-1 with TRBJ2-5; 12 bases are shared with TRBD1. The CDR3 loop spans 19 amino acids. In germline, CDR1 is SGHRS, CDR2 YFSETQ. After removal of 4 bases from V and 4 bases from J, the junction contained 17 bases not matched to a gene. Incomplete CDR3 DNA: TGCGCCAGCAGCGCACGCACACCGGGACAGGGGGCGGATAGAGAGACC. It specifies CASSARTPGQGADRET. The whole CDR3 protein is CASSARTPGQGADRETQYF.

A remark on this clone: The read gets to within 3 residues of the CDR3 end, and the germline J gene fills in the rest. The rearrangement joins TRBV7-2 to TRBJ1-1; no clear D gene. The CDR3 covers 12 residues. The germline V and J ends were trimmed by 5 bases and 1 base, with 5 bases remaining between them. Germline V gene data show CDR1 as SGHTA and CDR2 as FQGNSA. The covered CDR3 bases are TGTGCCAGCAGCGTTCAGAACACTGAA. Its protein product is CASSVQNTE. The CDR3 in full is CASSVQNTEAFF.

On this clone itself: The read stops 3 residues short of the end of the CDR3; the missing end is completed from the germline J gene. The rearrangement uses TRBV7-9 and TRBJ1-2, with a tentative D call TRBD1 (6 bases). Per the germline V gene, CDR1 is SEHNR and CDR2 is FQNEAQ (reference sequence). The CDR3 runs 15 residues. V lost 3 bases and J 7 bases, leaving 18 bases between the germline ends. The CDR3 sequence is CASSFENRVGVGYTF. Incomplete CDR3 DNA: TGTGCCAGCAGCTTCGAAAACAGGGTTGGGGTTGGC.

This clone showed up just a few times. The read finishes 3 residues shy of the CDR3 end, and the germline J gene is used to complete it. The chain has TRBV2 and TRBJ2-5; perhaps TRBD2 as D (6 bases). The V end lost 7 bases, the J end lost 5 bases, and 14 bases lay between the germline ends. The germline CDR1 and CDR2 sequences are SNHLY and FYNNEI. This CDR3 spans 13 amino acids. The CDR3 is CASKAGLLETQYF. The sequenced CDR3 bases are TGTGCCAGCAAGGCGGGACTTCTGGAGACC. Combining the CDR3 with reference TRBV2 and TRBJ2-5 gives the whole variable domain EPEVTQTPSHQVTQMGQEVILRCVPISNHLYFYWYRQILGQKVEFLVSFYNNEISEKSEIFDDQFSVERPDGSNFTLKIRSTKLEDSAMYFCASKAGLLETQYFGPGTRLLVL.